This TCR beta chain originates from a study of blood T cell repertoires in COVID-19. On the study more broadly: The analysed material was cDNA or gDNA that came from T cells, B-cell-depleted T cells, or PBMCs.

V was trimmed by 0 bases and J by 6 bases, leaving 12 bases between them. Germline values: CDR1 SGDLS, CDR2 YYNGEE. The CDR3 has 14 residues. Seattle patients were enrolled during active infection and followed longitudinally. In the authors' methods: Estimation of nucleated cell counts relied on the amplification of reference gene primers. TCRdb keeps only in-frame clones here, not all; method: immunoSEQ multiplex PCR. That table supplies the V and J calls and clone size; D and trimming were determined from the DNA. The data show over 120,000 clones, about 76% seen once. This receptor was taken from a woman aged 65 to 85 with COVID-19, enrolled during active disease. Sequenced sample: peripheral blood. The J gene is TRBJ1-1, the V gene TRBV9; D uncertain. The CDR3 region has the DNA TGTGCCAGCAGCGTAGGAACCCCCGCGGCTGAAGCTTTCTTT. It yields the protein CASSVGTPAAEAFF.